This T cell receptor (beta chain) was captured in a study of blood T cell repertoires in COVID-19. As for the study in general: Sites across the United States, Italy and Spain contributed samples from acute and convalescent COVID-19. Sample material is recorded as cDNA or gDNA derived from T cells, B-cell-depleted T cells, or PBMCs.

Here immunoSEQ multiplex PCR was the method, and the copy in TCRdb shows in-frame clones only, minus some. The table records 70,000 to 95,000 clones, 88% of them present only once. This receptor was identified in a woman between 65 and 79 years old with acute or convalescent COVID-19. Sequencing was performed on peripheral blood.

CDR3 bases: TGTGCCAGTAGTATAGTACCCGGACTAGCGGGAGGGCACCAAGAGACCCAGTACTTC. Translating gives CASSIVPGLAGGHQETQYF. V is TRBV19 and J is TRBJ2-5; 15 nucleotides line up with TRBD2. In germline, CDR1 is LNHDA, CDR2 SQIVND (reference sequence). This CDR3 is built from 19 residues. J gave up 0 bases and V 1 base, and 6 bases lay outside the gene matches.